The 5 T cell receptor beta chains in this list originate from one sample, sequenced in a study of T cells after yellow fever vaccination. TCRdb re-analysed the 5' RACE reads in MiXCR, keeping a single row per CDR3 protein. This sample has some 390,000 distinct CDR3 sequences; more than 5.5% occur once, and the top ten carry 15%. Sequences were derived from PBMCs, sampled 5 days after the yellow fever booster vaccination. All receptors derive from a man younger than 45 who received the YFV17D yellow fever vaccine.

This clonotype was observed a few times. The CDR3 region is CASSLALLAGSYNEQFF. In nucleotides, the CDR3 is TGCGCCAGCAGCTTGGCCCTACTAGCGGGATCCTACAATGAGCAGTTCTTC. This chain connects TRBV5-1 to TRBJ2-1, with 10 bases identical to TRBD2. Losses at the gene ends were 0 bases for V and 1 base for J; bases not matched to a gene: 4. The germline CDR1 and CDR2 sequences are SGHRS and YFSETQ. The CDR3 is made up of 17 amino acids.

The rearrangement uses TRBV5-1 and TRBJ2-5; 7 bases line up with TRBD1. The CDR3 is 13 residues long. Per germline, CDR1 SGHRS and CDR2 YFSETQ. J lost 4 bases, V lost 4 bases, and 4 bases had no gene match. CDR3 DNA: TGCGCCAGCAGCAAGGGGGCGTCAGAGACCCAGTACTTC. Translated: CASSKGASETQYF.

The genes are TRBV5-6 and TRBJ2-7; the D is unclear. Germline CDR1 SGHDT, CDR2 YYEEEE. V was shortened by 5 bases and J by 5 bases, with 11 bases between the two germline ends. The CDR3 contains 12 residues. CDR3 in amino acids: CASRLQSNEQYF. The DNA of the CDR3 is TGTGCCAGCAGATTGCAGAGCAACGAGCAGTACTTC.

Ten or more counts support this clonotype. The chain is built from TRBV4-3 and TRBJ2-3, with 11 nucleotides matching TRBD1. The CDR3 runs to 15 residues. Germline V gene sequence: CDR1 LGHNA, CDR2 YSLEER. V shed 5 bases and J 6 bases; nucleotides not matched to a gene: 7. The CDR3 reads CASSSRDRGFDTQYF. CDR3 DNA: TGCGCCAGCAGCTCCCGGGACAGGGGGTTTGATACGCAGTATTTT.

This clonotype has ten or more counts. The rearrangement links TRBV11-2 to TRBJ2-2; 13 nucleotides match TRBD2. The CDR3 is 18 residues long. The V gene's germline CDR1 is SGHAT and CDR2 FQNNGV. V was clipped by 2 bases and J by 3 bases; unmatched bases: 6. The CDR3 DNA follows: TGTGCCAGCAGCTTATTACTAGCGGGAGGGGGGTACACCGGGGAGCTGTTTTTT. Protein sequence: CASSLLLAGGGYTGELFF.